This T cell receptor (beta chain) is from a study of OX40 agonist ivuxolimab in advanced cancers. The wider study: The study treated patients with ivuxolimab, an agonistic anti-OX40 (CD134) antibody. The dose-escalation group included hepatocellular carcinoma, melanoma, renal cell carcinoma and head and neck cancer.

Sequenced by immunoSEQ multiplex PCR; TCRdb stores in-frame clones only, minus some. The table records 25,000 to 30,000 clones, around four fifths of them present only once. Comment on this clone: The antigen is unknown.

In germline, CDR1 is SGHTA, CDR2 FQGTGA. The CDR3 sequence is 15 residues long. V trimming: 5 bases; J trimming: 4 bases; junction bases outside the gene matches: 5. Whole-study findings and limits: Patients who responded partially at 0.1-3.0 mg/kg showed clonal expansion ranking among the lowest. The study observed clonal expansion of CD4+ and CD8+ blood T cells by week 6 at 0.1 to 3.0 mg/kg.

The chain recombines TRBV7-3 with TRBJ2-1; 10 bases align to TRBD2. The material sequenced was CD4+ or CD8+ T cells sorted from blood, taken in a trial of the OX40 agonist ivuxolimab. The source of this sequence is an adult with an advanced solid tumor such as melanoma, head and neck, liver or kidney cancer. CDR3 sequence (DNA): TGTGCCAGCAGCCCGCTGACTAGCGGGTACAATGAGCAGTTCTTC. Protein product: CASSPLTSGYNEQFF.